The text below deals with one T cell receptor beta chain. Its specificity is not known. The data derive from a study of cytomegalovirus exposure and HLA in healthy donors. TCRdb's table, derived via immunoSEQ multiplex PCR, lists solely in-frame clones and lacks some. The sample contains tens of thousands of clones, 85% to 90% of which appear only once. Study-level findings and limits: In the 95 to 150 validation repertoires, about 94% of cluster scores exceeded 0, per a later analysis.

Trimming stripped 6 bases from V and 1 base from J, with 9 bases between. In germline, CDR1 is MDHEN, CDR2 SYDVKM. This CDR3 has 13 residues. The sequence came from a woman aged 18-35 years in good health and CMV-seropositive. The chain is built from TRBV28 and TRBJ1-1; tentative D call: TRBD1 (6 bases). Sequenced material: PBMCs. DNA for the CDR3: TGTGCCAGCAGCATGACAGGGAACACTGAAGCTTTCTTT. Its translation: CASSMTGNTEAFF.